This T cell receptor (beta chain) was documented in a study of blood T cell repertoires in COVID-19. Across the whole study: COVID-19 samples from acute and convalescent phases originated in the United States, Italy and Spain.

Authors' analysis steps: Quantification of nucleated cells was approximated via reference gene primer amplification. TCRdb keeps only in-frame clones here, not all; method: immunoSEQ multiplex PCR. The V and J calls and the clone size are those of that table, but D and trimming were determined from the DNA. This table holds some 200,000 clones, 88% found once. CDR1 LGHNA and CDR2 YNFKEQ come from the germline V gene. This CDR3 has 15 residues. With 4 bases removed from V and 7 bases from J, the gap between germline ends came to 16 bases. Individuals aged about 18 to 89 years were recruited from fewer than 30 US areas. Participant reports of clinical history set cohort assignment.

The sequence was obtained from a young woman who had recovered from COVID-19. The specimen sequenced was PBMCs or T cells enriched from blood (not recorded which). This chain uses TRBV4-2 with TRBJ2-2; perhaps TRBD2 as D (5 bases). The DNA for the CDR3 is TGTGCCAGCAGCCCCCCCGGGAACGGTGACGGGGAGCTGTTTTTT. It yields the protein CASSPPGNGDGELFF.